This T cell receptor (beta chain) was documented in a study of response to subunit inactivated influenza vaccine. Via MiXCR, TCRdb re-called the RT-PCR reads, giving one row per CDR3 protein. The data hold 150,000 or so distinct CDR3 sequences, with about 10% observed a single time. V lost 4 bases, J lost 1 base, and 13 bases lay in between. The CDR3 contains 15 residues. Germline V gene sequence: CDR1 SGHAT, CDR2 FQNNGV. The chain couples TRBV11-2 to TRBJ1-1; the D is unclear. The receptor's source is a man aged 45 to 70 who received an inactivated influenza vaccine. Sequenced here: CD8+ T cells sorted from PBMCs, sampled about 23 months after vaccination. The CDR3 sequence: CASSSSGLSNTEAFF. The CDR3 DNA follows: TGTGCCAGCAGCTCCTCAGGACTCTCGAACACTGAAGCTTTCTTT.